This T cell receptor beta chain emerged from a study of blood T cell repertoires in COVID-19. The overall study: The cDNA or gDNA used as material had been derived from T cells, B-cell-depleted T cells, or PBMCs.

In this sample, this clone turned up once. This same CDR3 is encoded by further DNA sequences in the sample. CDR1 and CDR2 (germline): SGHTA, FQGNSA. The germline V and J ends were trimmed by 0 bases and 4 bases, with 3 bases remaining between them. CDR3 length equals 12 residues. Profiled with immunoSEQ multiplex PCR; TCRdb holds only in-frame clones, not every one. The data hold around 300,000 clones, with approximately 83% observed a single time. The sequence was obtained from a woman aged 45 to 65 who had recovered from COVID-19. What was sequenced was peripheral blood. This chain joins TRBV7-2 and TRBJ2-5; D is unclear. In nucleotides, the CDR3 is TGTGCCAGCAGCTTAGCCAGAGAGACCCAGTACTTC. This translates into CASSLARETQYF.